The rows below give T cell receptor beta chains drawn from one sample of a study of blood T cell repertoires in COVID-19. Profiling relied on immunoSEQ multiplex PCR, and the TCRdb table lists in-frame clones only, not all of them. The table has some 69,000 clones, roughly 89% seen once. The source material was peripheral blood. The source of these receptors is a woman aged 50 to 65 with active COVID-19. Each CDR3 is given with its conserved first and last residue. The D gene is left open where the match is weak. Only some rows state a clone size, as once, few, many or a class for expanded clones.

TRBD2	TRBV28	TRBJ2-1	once	CASRGTSGTYNEQFF	TGTGCCAGCAGGGGTACTAGCGGAACCTACAATGAGCAGTTCTTC
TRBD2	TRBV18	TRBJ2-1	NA	CASSPPSSSGSGEQFF	TGTGCCAGCTCACCACCGTCTTCTAGCGGGAGCGGTGAGCAGTTCTTC
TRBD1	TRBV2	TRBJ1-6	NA	CASTRDRGLSPLHF	TGTGCCAGCACGAGGGACAGGGGGCTTTCACCCCTCCACTTT
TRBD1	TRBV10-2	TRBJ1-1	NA	CASRDRGPNTEAFF	TGCGCCAGCAGGGACAGGGGACCGAACACTGAAGCTTTCTTT
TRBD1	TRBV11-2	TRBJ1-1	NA	CASSLTGTGGFEAFF	TGTGCCAGCAGCTTAACTGGAACAGGGGGCTTTGAAGCTTTCTTT
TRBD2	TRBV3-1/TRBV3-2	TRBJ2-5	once	CASSPASGRAPETQYF	TGTGCCAGCAGCCCCGCTAGCGGGAGAGCCCCCGAGACCCAGTACTTC
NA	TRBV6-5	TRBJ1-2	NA	CASTDGGRDGYTF	TGTGCCAGCACCGATGGGGGCAGAGATGGCTACACCTTC
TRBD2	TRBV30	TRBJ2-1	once	CAWLGTSGGKYNEQFF	TGTGCCTGGTTAGGGACTAGCGGGGGGAAATACAATGAGCAGTTCTTC
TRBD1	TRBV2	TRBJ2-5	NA	CASREGQGAIETQYF	TGTGCCAGCAGGGAGGGACAGGGGGCTATAGAGACCCAGTACTTC
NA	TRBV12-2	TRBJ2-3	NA	CASRLFTGSWAGDTQYF	TGTGCAAGTCGCTTATTTACGGGGTCGTGGGCTGGGGATACGCAGTATTTT
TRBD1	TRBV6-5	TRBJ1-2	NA	CASSGQGNYGYTF	TGTGCCAGCAGCGGACAGGGGAACTATGGCTACACCTTC
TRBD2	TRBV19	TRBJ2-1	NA	CASSISGSLYNEQFF	TGTGCCAGTAGTATTAGCGGGAGTTTATACAATGAGCAGTTCTTC
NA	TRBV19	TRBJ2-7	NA	CASSIVTVPYEQYF	TGTGCCAGTAGTATCGTGACAGTCCCCTACGAGCAGTACTTC
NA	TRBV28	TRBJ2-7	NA	CASSLDSPTYEQYF	TGTGCCAGCAGTTTAGACAGTCCAACCTACGAGCAGTACTTC
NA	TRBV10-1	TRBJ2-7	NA	CASSGRGSSYEQYF	TGCGCCAGCAGTGGGAGAGGAAGCTCCTACGAGCAGTACTTC
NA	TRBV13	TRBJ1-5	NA	CASSLGNRVHSNQPQHF	TGTGCCAGCAGCTTAGGGAACAGGGTCCATAGCAATCAGCCCCAGCATTTT
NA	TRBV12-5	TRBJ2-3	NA	CASGLGQRTDTQYF	TGTGCTAGTGGTTTGGGACAACGGACAGACACTCAATATTTT
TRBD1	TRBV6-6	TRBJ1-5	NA	CASSSQGVSNQPQHF	TGTGCCAGCAGTTCCCAGGGGGTTAGCAATCAGCCCCAGCATTTT
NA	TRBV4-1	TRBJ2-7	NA	CASSQGGGAAYEQYF	TGCGCCAGCAGCCAGGGAGGGGGGGCGGCCTACGAGCAGTACTTC
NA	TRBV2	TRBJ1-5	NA	CASSEANRRRGNSNQPQHF	TGTGCCAGCAGTGAAGCGAACAGGAGAAGGGGGAATAGCAATCAGCCCCAGCATTTT
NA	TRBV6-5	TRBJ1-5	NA	CASTGSEPNQPQHF	TGTGCCAGCACAGGCAGTGAGCCCAATCAGCCCCAGCATTTT
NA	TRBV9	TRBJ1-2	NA	CASSVSGVQSTYGYTF	TGTGCCAGCAGCGTCTCAGGGGTGCAGAGCACCTATGGCTACACCTTC
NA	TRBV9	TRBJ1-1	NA	CASSEGLLTANTEAFF	TGTGCCAGCAGCGAGGGACTGCTTACCGCGAACACTGAAGCTTTCTTT
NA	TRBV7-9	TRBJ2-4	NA	CASSIGGLAKNIQYF	TGTGCCAGCAGCATAGGCGGTCTAGCCAAAAACATTCAGTACTTC